This section outlines one T cell receptor (beta chain) sequence together with its context. The antigen remains unidentified. The CDR3 spans 16 residues. The V and J ends lost 3 bases and 4 bases, in that order; junction bases with no gene match: 10. Germline loops: CDR1 KGHSH, CDR2 LQKENI. PCR was performed using 60 Vbeta and 13 Jbeta primers. Here immunoSEQ multiplex PCR was the method, and the copy in TCRdb shows in-frame clones only, minus some. The sample lists 150,000 to 200,000 clones, 70% to 90% occurring once. The record originates from a study of cytomegalovirus exposure and HLA in healthy donors. Study observations and caveats: What a later analysis reportedly showed was that an Asian-associated ancestry cluster had fewer N-insertions than the roughly 670-donor mean.

The chain employs TRBV18 and TRBJ1-2; 8 nucleotides agree with TRBD1. The sequence derives from a man between 18 and 29 years old in good health and CMV-seropositive. Sequenced input: PBMCs. The CDR3 region has the DNA TGTGCCAGCTCACCCGAACAAGGACAGGGCGTCTATGGCTACACCTTC. Its protein product is CASSPEQGQGVYGYTF.